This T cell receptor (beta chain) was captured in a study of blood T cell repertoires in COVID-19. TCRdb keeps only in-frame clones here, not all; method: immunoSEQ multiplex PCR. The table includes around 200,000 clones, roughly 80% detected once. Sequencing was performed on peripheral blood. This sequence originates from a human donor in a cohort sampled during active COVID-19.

In DNA, the CDR3 is TGTGCCAGCAGCTTAAACAGGGACCAGAATGAAAAACTGTTTTTT. It is translated as CASSLNRDQNEKLFF. V gene TRBV13 combines with J gene TRBJ1-4, with D perhaps matching TRBD1 (6 bases). This CDR3 region has 15 residues. V gave up 2 bases and J gave up 5 bases, with 12 bases separating them. CDR1 is PRHDT and CDR2 is FYEKMQ in the germline V gene (reference sequence).